Listed below are T cell receptor beta chains from one sample, sequenced in a study of beta chain features in type 1 diabetes. Sequenced by immunoSEQ multiplex PCR; TCRdb stores in-frame clones only, minus some. This table holds about 930,000 clones, roughly 15% found once. The sample consisted of naive CD4+ T cells from blood. Every receptor here comes from a woman between 18 and 30 years old in good health. Each CDR3 is given with its conserved first and last residue. Clone size is shown for a subset of rows, as once, few, many or a class of expanded clone.

NA | TRBV15 | CATSRGQITGAHQPQHF
NA | TRBV5-4 | CASSFTGTPGDIQYF
few | TRBV7-9 | CASSPPRAGATDTQYF
NA | TRBV28 | CASSPPPGQGLYGYTF
few | TRBV6-5 | CASRSQGETQYF
few | TRBV11-1 | CASSLGARTWDTEAFF
few | TRBV7-9 | CASSRPGLALETQYF
NA | TRBV6-5 | CASSYSDGDTDTQYF
few | TRBV11-2 | CASSLVIANTIYF
NA | TRBV5-8 | CASSPYGTSQATDTQYF
few | TRBV19 | CASSTAGTGIGVNQPQHF
few | TRBV7-2 | CATKVGTAFDEQYF
NA | TRBV7-2 | CASSFMGLGNTIYF
few | TRBV2 | CASSLMTSNEQFF
few | TRBV9 | CASSHSGSANTGELFF